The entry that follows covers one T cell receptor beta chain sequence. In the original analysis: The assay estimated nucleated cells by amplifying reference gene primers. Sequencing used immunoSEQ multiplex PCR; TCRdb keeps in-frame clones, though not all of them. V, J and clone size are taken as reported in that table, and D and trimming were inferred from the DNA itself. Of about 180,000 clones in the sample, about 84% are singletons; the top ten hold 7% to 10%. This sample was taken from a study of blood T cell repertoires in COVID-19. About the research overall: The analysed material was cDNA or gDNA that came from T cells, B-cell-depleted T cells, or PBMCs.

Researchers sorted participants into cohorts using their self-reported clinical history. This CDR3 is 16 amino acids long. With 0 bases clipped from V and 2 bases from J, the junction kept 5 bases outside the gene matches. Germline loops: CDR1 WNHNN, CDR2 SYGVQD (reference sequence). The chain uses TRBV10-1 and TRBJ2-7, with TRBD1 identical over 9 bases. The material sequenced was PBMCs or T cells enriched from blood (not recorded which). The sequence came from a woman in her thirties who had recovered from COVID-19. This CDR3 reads CASSESGGQGPYEQYF. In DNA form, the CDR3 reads TGCGCCAGCAGTGAGTCGGGAGGACAGGGGCCCTACGAGCAGTACTTC.